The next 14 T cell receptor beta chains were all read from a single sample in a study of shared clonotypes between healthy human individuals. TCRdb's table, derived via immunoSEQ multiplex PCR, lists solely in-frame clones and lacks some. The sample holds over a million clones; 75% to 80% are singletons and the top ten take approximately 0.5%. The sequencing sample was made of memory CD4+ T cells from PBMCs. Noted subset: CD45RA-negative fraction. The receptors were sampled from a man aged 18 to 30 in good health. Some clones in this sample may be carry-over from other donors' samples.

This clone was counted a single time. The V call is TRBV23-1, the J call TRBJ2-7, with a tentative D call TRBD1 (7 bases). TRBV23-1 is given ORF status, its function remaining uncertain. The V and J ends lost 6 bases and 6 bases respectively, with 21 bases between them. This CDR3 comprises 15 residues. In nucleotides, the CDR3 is TGCGCCAGCAGCAAGAGGCGGCAGGGGGGATGCGAGCAGTACTTC. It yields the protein CASSKRRQGGCEQYF.

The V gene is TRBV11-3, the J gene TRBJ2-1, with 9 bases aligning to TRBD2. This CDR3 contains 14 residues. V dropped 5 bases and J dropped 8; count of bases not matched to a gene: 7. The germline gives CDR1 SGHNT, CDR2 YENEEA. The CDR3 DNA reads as TGTGCCAGCAGCGCCACGGGACTAGCCTATGAGCAGTTCTTC. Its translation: CASSATGLAYEQFF. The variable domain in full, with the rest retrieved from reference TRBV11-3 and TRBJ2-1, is EAGVVQSPRYKIIEKKQPVAFWCNPISGHNTLYWYLQNLGQGPELLIRYENEEAVDDSQLPKDRFSAERLKGVDSTLKIQPAELGDSAVYLCASSATGLAYEQFFGPGTRLTVL.

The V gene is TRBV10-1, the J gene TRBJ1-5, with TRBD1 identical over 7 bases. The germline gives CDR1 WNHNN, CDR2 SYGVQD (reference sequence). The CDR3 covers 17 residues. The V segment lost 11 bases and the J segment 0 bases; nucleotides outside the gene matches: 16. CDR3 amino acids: CASQGSTPIYSNQPQHF. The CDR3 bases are TGCGCCTCACAGGGGTCGACCCCCATATATAGCAATCAGCCCCAGCATTTT.

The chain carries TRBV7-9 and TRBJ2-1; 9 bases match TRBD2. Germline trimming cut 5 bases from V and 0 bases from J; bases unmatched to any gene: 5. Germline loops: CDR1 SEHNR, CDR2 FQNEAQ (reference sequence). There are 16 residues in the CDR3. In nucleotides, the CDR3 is TGTGCCAGCAGCCCGACTAGCGGTAGCTCCTACAATGAGCAGTTCTTC. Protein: CASSPTSGSSYNEQFF.

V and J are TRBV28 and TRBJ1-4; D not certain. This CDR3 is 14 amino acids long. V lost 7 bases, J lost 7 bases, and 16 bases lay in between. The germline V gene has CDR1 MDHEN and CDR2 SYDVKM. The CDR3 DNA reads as TGTGCCAGCACCCCGGGCGGGAACGGTGAAAAACTGTTTTTT. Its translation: CASTPGGNGEKLFF.

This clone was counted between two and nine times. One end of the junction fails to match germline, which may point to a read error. This chain's CDR3 is CASSIATNTEAFF. The CDR3 coding sequence is TGTGCCAGCAGCATAGCGACCAACACTGAAGCTTTCTTT. V usage is TRBV7-2 and J usage is TRBJ1-1; D is unclear. Germline values: CDR1 SGHTA, CDR2 FQGNSA. The CDR3 loop spans 13 amino acids.

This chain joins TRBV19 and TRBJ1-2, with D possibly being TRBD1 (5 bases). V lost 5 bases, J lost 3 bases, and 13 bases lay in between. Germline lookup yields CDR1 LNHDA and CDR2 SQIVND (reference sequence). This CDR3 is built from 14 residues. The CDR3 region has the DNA TGTGCCAGTAGTTTACCGGGACGGCACTATGGCTACACCTTC. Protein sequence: CASSLPGRHYGYTF. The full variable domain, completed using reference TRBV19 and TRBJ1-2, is DGGITQSPKYLFRKEGQNVTLSCEQNLNHDAMYWYRQDPGQGLRLIYYSQIVNDFQKGDIAEGYSVSREKKESFPLTVTSAQKNPTAFYLCASSLPGRHYGYTFGSGTRLTVV.

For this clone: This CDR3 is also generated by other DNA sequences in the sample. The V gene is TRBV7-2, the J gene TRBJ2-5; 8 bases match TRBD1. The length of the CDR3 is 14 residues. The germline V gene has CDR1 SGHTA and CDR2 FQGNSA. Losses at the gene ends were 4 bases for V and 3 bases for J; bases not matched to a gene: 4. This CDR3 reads CASSSQGVEETQYF. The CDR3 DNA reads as TGTGCCAGCAGCTCACAGGGGGTTGAAGAGACCCAGTACTTC.

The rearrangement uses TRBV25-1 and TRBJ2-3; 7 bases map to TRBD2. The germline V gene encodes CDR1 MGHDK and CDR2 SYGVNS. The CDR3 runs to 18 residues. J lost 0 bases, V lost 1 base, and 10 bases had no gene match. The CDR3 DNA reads TGTGCCAGCAGTGAATTTGTGGGAGGGATAACTAGCACAGATACGCAGTATTTT. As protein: CASSEFVGGITSTDTQYF.

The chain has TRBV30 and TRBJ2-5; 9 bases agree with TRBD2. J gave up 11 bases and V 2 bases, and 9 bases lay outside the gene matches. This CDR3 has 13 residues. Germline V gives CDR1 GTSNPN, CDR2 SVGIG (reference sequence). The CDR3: CAWSPLAGLEQYF. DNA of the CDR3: TGTGCCTGGAGTCCACTAGCGGGTCTGGAGCAGTACTTC.

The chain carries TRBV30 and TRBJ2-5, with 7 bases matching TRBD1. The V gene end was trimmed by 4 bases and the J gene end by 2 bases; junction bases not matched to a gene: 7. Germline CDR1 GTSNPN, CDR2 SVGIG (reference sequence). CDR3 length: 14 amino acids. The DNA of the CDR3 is TGTGCCTGGACCCTAGGGACAGTACAAGAGACCCAGTACTTC. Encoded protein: CAWTLGTVQETQYF.

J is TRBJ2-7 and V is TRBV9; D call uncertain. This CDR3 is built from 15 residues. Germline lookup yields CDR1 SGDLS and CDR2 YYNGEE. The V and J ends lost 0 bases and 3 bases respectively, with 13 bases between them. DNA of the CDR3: TGTGCCAGCAGCGTAGGTACGGCCCCAATCTACGAGCAGTACTTC. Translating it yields CASSVGTAPIYEQYF.

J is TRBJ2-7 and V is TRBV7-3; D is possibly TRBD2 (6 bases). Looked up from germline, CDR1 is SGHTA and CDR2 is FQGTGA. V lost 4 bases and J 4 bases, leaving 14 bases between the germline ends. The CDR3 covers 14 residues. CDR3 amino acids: CASSSPGAIYEQYF. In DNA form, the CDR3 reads TGTGCCAGCAGCTCCCCGGGAGCTATTTACGAGCAGTACTTC.

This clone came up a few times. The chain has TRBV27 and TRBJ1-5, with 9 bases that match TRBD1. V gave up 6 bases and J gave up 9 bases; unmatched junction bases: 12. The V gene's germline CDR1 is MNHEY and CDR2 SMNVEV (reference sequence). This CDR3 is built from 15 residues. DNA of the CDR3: TGTGCCAGCAGCCCCGGACAGGGGATTGTATCGCCCCAGCATTTT. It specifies CASSPGQGIVSPQHF.